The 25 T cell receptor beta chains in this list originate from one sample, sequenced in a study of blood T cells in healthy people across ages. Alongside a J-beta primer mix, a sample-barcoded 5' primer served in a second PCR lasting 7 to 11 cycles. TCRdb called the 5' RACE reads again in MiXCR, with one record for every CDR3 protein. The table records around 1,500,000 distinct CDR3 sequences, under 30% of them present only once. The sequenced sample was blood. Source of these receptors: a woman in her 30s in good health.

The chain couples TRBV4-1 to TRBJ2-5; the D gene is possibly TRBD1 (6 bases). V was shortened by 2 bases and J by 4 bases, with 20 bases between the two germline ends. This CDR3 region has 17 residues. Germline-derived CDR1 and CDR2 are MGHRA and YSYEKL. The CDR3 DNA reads TGCGCCAGCAGCCAATGGGGGATGACAGGCCTCCCAGAGACCCAGTACTTC. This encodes CASSQWGMTGLPETQYF.

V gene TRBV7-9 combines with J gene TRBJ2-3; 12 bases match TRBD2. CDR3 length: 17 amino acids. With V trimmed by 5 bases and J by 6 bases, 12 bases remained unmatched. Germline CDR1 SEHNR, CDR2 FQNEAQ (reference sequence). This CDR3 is CASSPLAGGSAGDTQYF. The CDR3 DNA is TGTGCCAGCAGCCCACTAGCGGGGGGCTCCGCGGGGGATACGCAGTATTTT. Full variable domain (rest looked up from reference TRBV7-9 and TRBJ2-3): DTGVSQNPRHKITKRGQNVTFRCDPISEHNRLYWYRQTLGQGPEFLTYFQNEAQLEKSRLLSDRFSAERPKGSFSTLEIQRTEQGDSAMYLCASSPLAGGSAGDTQYFGPGTRLTVL.

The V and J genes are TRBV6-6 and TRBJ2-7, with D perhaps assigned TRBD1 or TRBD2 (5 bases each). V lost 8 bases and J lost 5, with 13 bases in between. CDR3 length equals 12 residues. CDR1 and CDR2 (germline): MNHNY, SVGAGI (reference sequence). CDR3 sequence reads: CASHSWGNEQYF. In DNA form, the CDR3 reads TGTGCCAGCCACTCTTGGGGGAACGAGCAGTACTTC.

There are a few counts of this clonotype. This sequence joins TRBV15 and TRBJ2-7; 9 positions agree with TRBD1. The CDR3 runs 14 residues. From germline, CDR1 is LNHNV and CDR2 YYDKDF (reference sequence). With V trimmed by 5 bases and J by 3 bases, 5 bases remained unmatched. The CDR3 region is CATSGGQGFYEQYF. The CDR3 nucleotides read TGTGCCACCAGCGGGGGACAGGGATTCTACGAGCAGTACTTC.

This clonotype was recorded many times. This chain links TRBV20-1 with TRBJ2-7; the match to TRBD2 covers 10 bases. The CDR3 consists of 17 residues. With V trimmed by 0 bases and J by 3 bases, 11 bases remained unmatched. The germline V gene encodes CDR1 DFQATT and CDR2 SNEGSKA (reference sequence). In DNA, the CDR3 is TGCAGTGCTAGAGATCGAGTGAGAGCTAGCGGGGGCTACGAGCAGTACTTC. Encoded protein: CSARDRVRASGGYEQYF.

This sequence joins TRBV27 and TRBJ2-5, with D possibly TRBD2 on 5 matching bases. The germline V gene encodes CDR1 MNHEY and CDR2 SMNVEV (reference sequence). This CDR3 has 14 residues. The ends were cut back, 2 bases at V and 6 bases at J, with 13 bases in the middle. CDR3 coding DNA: TGTGCCAGCAGTTTAATCGGGGTTGCAAAGACCCAGTACTTC. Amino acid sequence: CASSLIGVAKTQYF.

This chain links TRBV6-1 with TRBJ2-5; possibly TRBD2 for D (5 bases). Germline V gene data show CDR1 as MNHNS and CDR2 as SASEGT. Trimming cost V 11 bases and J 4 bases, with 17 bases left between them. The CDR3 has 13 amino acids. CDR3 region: CAGRPSPGETQYF. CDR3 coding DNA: TGTGCCGGGAGACCAAGCCCGGGAGAGACCCAGTACTTC.

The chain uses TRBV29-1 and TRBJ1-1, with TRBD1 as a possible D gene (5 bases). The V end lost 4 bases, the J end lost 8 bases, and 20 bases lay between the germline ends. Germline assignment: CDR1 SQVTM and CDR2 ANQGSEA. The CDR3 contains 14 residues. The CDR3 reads CSVGRGVVRKEAFF. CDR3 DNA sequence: TGCAGCGTTGGCCGAGGGGTGGTTCGGAAAGAAGCTTTCTTT.

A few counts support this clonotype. For the CDR3, the DNA is TGCGCCAGCAGCTCTAATATAGGGGTCACCGGGGAGCTGTTTTTT. Its protein is CASSSNIGVTGELFF. V usage is TRBV5-1 and J usage is TRBJ2-2, with a possible D match to TRBD1 (5 bases). Germline V CDR1 and CDR2: SGHRS, YFSETQ. The CDR3 has 15 amino acids. V was pared by 3 bases and J by 4 bases, with 13 bases between. The entire variable domain, with the rest obtained from reference TRBV5-1 and TRBJ2-2, is as follows: KAGVTQTPRYLIKTRGQQVTLSCSPISGHRSVSWYQQTPGQGLQFLFEYFSETQRNKGNFPGRFSGRQFSNSRSEMNVSTLELGDSALYLCASSSNIGVTGELFFGEGSRLTVL.

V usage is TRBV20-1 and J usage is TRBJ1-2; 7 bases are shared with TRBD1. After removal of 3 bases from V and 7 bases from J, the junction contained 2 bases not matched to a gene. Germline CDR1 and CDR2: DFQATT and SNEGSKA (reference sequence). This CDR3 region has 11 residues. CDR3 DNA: TGCAGTGCTAGGCAGGGGGGTGGCTACACCTTC. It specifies CSARQGGGYTF.

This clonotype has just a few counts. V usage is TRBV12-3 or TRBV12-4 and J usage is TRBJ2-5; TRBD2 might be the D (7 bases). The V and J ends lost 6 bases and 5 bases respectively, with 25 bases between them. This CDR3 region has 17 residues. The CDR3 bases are TGTGCCAGCAGGGGCCTGAACAGGGAGGGTTGTTGGGAGACCCAGTACTTC. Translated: CASRGLNREGCWETQYF.

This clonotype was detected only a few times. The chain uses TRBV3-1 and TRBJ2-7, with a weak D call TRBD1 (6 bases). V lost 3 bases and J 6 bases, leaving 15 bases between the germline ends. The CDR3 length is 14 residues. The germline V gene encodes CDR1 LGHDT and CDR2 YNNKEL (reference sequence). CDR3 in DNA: TGTGCCAGCAGCCACGGAGACAGGTCGTTCGAGCAGTACTTC. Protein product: CASSHGDRSFEQYF.

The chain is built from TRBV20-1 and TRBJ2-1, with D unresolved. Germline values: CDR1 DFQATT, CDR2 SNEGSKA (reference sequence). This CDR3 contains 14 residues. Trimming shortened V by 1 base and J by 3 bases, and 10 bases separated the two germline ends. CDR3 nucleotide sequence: TGCAGTGCTAGAGCCCCTAGTTACTACAATGAGCAGTTCTTC. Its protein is CSARAPSYYNEQFF.

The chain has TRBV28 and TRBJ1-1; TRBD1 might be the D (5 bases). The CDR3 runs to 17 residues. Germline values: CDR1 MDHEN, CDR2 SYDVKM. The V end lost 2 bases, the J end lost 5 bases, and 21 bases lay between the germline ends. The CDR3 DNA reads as TGTGCCAGCAGTTTAAGGAGGTGGTCCGGGGGTTGGACTGAAGCTTTCTTT. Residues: CASSLRRWSGGWTEAFF. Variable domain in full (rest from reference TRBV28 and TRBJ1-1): DVKVTQSSRYLVKRTGEKVFLECVQDMDHENMFWYRQDPGLGLRLIYFSYDVKMKEKGDIPEGYSVSREKKERFSLILESASTNQTSMYLCASSLRRWSGGWTEAFFGQGTRLTVV.

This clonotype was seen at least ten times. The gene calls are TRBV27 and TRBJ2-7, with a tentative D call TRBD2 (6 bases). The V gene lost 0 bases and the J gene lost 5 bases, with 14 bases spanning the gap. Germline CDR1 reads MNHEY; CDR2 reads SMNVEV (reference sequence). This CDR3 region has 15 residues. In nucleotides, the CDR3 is TGTGCCAGCAGTTTATCGGGGGGTTGGGAGAACGAGCAGTACTTC. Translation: CASSLSGGWENEQYF.

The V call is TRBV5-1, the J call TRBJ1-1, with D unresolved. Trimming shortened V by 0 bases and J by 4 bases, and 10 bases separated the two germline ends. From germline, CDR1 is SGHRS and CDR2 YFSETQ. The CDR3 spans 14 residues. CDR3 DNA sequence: TGCGCCAGCAGCTTGGTGTTGGGCAGCACTGAAGCTTTCTTT. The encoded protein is CASSLVLGSTEAFF.

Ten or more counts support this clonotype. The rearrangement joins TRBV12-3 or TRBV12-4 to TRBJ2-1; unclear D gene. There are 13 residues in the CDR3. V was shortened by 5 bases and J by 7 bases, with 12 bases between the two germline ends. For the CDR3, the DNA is TGTGCCAGCAGTCCGAGAGGCTGGAATGAGCAGTTCTTC. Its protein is CASSPRGWNEQFF.

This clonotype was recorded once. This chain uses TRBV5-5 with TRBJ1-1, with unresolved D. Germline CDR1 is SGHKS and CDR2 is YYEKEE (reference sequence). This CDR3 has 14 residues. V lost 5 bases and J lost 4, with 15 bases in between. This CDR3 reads CASRPLYLGTEAFF. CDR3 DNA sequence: TGTGCCAGCAGACCCCTCTATCTTGGCACTGAAGCTTTCTTT.

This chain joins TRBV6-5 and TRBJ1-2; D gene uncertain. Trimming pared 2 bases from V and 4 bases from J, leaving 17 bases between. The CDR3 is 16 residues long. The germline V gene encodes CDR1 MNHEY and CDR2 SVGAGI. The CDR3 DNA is TGTGCCAGCAGTTACACTAAATCAGGAGTACTCTATGGCTACACCTTC. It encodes CASSYTKSGVLYGYTF.

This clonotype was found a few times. CDR3 amino acids: CASRFRDPGTYEQYF. CDR3 sequence (DNA): TGTGCCAGCAGGTTCCGGGATCCGGGGACCTACGAGCAGTACTTC. V and J are TRBV5-5 and TRBJ2-7; TRBD2 is a possible D gene (5 bases). This CDR3 spans 15 amino acids. V was pared by 5 bases and J by 2 bases, with 17 bases between. The V gene's germline CDR1 is SGHKS and CDR2 YYEKEE (reference sequence).

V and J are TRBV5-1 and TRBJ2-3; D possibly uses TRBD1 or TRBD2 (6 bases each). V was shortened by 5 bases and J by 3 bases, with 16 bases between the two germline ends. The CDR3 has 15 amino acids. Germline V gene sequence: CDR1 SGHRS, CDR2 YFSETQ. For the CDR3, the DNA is TGCGCCAGCAGTTTTAACAGGGCGGGAACAGATACGCAGTATTTT. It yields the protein CASSFNRAGTDTQYF.

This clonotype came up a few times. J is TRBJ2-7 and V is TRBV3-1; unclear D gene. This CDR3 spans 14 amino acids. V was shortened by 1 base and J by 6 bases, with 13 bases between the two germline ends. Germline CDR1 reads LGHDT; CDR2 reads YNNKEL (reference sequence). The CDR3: CASSQAGDPFEQYF. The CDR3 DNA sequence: TGTGCCAGCAGCCAAGCCGGAGACCCCTTCGAGCAGTACTTC.

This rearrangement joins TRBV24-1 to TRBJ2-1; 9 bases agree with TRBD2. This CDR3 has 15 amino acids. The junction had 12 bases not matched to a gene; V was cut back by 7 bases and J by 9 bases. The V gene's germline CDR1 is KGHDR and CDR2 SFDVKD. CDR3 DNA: TGTGCCACCAGCTCCCTGGGTCGCGGGGGGGGTGAGCAGTTCTTC. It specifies CATSSLGRGGGEQFF.

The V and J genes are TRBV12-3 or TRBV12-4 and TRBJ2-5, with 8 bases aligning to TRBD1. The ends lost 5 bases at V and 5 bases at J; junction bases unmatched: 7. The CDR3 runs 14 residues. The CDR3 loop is CASSDRGGWETQYF. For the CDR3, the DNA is TGTGCCAGCAGTGACAGGGGTGGATGGGAGACCCAGTACTTC.

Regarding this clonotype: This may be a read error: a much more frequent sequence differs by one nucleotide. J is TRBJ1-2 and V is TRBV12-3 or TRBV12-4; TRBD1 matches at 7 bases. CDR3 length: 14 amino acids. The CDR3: CTSSPQTGRGGYTF. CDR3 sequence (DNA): TGTACCAGCAGCCCACAGACAGGGCGAGGGGGCTACACCTTC.